These 15 T cell receptor beta chains originate from one sample sequenced in a study of cytomegalovirus exposure and HLA in healthy donors. The study ran its PCR with 60 Vbeta and 13 Jbeta primers. Profiled with immunoSEQ multiplex PCR; TCRdb holds only in-frame clones, not every one. The table shows some 65,000 clones, with approximately 71% occurring only once. The sample comprised PBMCs. The origin of the receptors is a man aged 45-65 years in good health and CMV-seropositive.

The V gene is TRBV29-1, the J gene TRBJ2-7, with 7 bases aligning to TRBD2. The CDR3 totals 12 residues. Unmatched junction bases numbered 7, after V lost 4 bases and J lost 7 bases. Germline CDR1 is SQVTM and CDR2 is ANQGSEA. The CDR3 loop is CSVGGRREEQYF. Written as DNA, the CDR3 is TGCAGCGTTGGCGGGAGACGTGAAGAGCAGTACTTC.

The chain carries TRBV6-5 and TRBJ2-6; 7 bases line up with TRBD1. The CDR3 contains 14 residues. Germline-derived CDR1 and CDR2 are MNHEY and SVGAGI. With 7 bases clipped from V and 2 bases from J, the junction kept 2 bases outside the gene matches. CDR3 nucleotide sequence: TGTGCCAGCAAGGGGGCAGCTGGGGCCAACGTCCTGACTTTC. Protein sequence: CASKGAAGANVLTF.

DNA of the CDR3: TGTGCCAGCAGCCGTCCGGGATACCATGGCTACACCTTC. Translating it yields CASSRPGYHGYTF. The chain carries TRBV7-9 and TRBJ1-2, with D unclear. The CDR3 loop spans 13 amino acids. Germline CDR1 SEHNR, CDR2 FQNEAQ (reference sequence). Trimming pared 5 bases from V and 6 bases from J, leaving 13 bases between.

This clone was found a few times. The chain carries TRBV5-1 and TRBJ2-2; D call uncertain. The CDR3 is made up of 13 amino acids. Germline-derived CDR1 and CDR2 are SGHRS and YFSETQ. V was pared by 0 bases and J by 4 bases, with 4 bases between. CDR3 residues: CASSLDFTGELFF. In DNA form, the CDR3 reads TGCGCCAGCAGCTTGGACTTCACCGGGGAGCTGTTTTTT.

This clone showed up just once. The gene calls are TRBV4-1 and TRBJ2-3; 8 bases match TRBD2. V shed 0 bases, J shed 3 bases, and the junction held 11 bases outside the gene matches. Germline V gene data show CDR1 as MGHRA and CDR2 as YSYEKL. CDR3 length equals 18 residues. CDR3 region: CASSQEGGAGEGTDTQYF. DNA of the CDR3: TGCGCCAGCAGCCAAGAGGGTGGAGCGGGAGAGGGAACAGATACGCAGTATTTT.

This sequence joins TRBV5-4 and TRBJ2-7; the D gene is possibly TRBD2 (5 bases). CDR3 length: 15 amino acids. The germline V and J ends were trimmed by 3 bases and 6 bases, with 19 bases remaining between them. Germline V gene data show CDR1 as SGHNT and CDR2 as YYREEE (reference sequence). The CDR3 sequence is CASSYRDSRVGEQYF. CDR3 in DNA: TGTGCCAGCAGCTATCGGGATTCTAGAGTCGGCGAGCAGTACTTC.

The chain couples TRBV30 to TRBJ1-2; no reliable D call. Germline values: CDR1 GTSNPN, CDR2 SVGIG (reference sequence). The V end lost 7 bases, the J end lost 8 bases, and 29 bases lay between the germline ends. The CDR3 has 16 amino acids. CDR3 amino acids: CASLRPIVSVGMGYTF. CDR3 nucleotides: TGTGCCTCCCTGCGGCCCATCGTATCAGTTGGTATGGGCTACACCTTC.

This chain joins TRBV7-9 and TRBJ2-2; D call uncertain. Trimming left V 3 bases short and J 1 base short, with 9 bases between. This CDR3 spans 15 amino acids. Germline loops: CDR1 SEHNR, CDR2 FQNEAQ (reference sequence). The CDR3 reads CASSLWHMNTGELFF. For the CDR3, the DNA is TGTGCCAGCAGCTTGTGGCACATGAACACCGGGGAGCTGTTTTTT.

The chain joins TRBV6-6 to TRBJ2-2, with 8 bases matching TRBD2. The V gene end was trimmed by 5 bases and the J gene end by 2 bases; junction bases not matched to a gene: 7. This CDR3 region has 16 residues. The germline CDR1 and CDR2 sequences are MNHNY and SVGAGI (reference sequence). Here the CDR3 reads CASSPTGTRNTGELFF. Written as DNA, the CDR3 is TGTGCCAGCAGTCCTACAGGGACTAGAAACACCGGGGAGCTGTTTTTT.

Details on this clone: A far bigger clonotype differs at one base, so this is likely a read error. This chain connects TRBV7-9 to TRBJ2-7; TRBD1 matches at 7 bases. CDR1 and CDR2 (germline): SEHNR, FQNEAQ (reference sequence). The CDR3 length is 14 residues. The ends lost 5 bases at V and 3 bases at J; junction bases unmatched: 7. This chain's CDR3 is CASSHLDRNYEQYF. In DNA, the CDR3 is TGTGCCAGCAGCCACCTGGACAGGAACTACGAGCAGTACTTC.

This chain links TRBV5-4 with TRBJ2-1, with TRBD2 matching over 7 bases. The CDR3 runs to 17 residues. The ends lost 4 bases at V and 4 bases at J; junction bases unmatched: 14. Germline assignment: CDR1 SGHNT and CDR2 YYREEE (reference sequence). As DNA, the CDR3 is TGTGCCAGCAGCCATGATTCGGGGGGAGGCAGATACAATGAGCAGTTCTTC. Protein sequence: CASSHDSGGGRYNEQFF.

V gene TRBV30 combines with J gene TRBJ2-5; TRBD1 matches 7 bases. With V trimmed by 8 bases and J by 3 bases, 6 bases remained unmatched. This CDR3 is built from 12 residues. CDR1 and CDR2 from the germline V gene are GTSNPN and SVGIG (reference sequence). The CDR3 reads CALRQGEETQYF. CDR3 nucleotide sequence: TGTGCCCTGCGGCAGGGGGAAGAGACCCAGTACTTC.

The sample holds one count of this clone. The chain has TRBV5-4 and TRBJ1-1; 7 positions match TRBD1. CDR1 and CDR2 (germline): SGHNT, YYREEE (reference sequence). The CDR3 runs to 12 residues. V lost 5 bases and J lost 6; bases outside the gene matches: 4. Here the CDR3 DNA reads TGTGCCAGCAGGGGGGGACAGTCTGAAGCTTTCTTT. It translates to CASRGGQSEAFF.

This clone was detected a few times. This chain joins TRBV7-6 and TRBJ2-3, with 8 bases that match TRBD2. The CDR3 consists of 16 residues. The germline gives CDR1 SGHVS, CDR2 FNYEAQ. V shed 2 bases, J shed 2 bases, and the junction held 6 bases outside the gene matches. The CDR3 DNA is TGTGCCAGCAGCTTAATGAGCGGGGGACCCACAGATACGCAGTATTTT. Amino acid sequence: CASSLMSGGPTDTQYF.

The CDR3 DNA reads as TGTGCCAGTAGTATAAACAGCCTGAACACTGAAGCTTTCTTT. This encodes CASSINSLNTEAFF. This chain joins TRBV19 and TRBJ1-1; D is unclear. CDR3 length equals 14 residues. The V and J ends lost 2 bases and 0 bases respectively, with 7 bases between them. The germline V gene has CDR1 LNHDA and CDR2 SQIVND (reference sequence).